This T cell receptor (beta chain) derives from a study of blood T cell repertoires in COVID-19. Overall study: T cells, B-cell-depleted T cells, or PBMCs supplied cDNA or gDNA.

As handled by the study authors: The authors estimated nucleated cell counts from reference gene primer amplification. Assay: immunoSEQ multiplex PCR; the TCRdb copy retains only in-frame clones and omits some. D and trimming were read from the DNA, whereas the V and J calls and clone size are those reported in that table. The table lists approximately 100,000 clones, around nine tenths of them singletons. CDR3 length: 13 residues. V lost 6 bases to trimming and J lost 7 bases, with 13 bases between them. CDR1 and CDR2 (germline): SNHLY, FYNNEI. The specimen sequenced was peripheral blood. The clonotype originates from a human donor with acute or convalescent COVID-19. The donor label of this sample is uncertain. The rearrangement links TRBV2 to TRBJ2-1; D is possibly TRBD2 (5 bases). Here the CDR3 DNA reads TGTGCCAGCAGGGACTGGTCAACGAATGAGCAGTTCTTC. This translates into CASRDWSTNEQFF.